The rows below give T cell receptor beta chains drawn from one sample of a study of T cells in Graves' hyperthyroidism and ophthalmopathy. TCRdb itself ran the multiplex PCR reads through MiXCR, one entry per CDR3 protein. The repertoire holds fewer than 550,000 distinct CDR3 sequences, with about 24% as singletons. Sequenced input: blood. Source of these receptors: a woman between 25 and 40 years old with Graves' ophthalmopathy. Both conserved end residues are part of each CDR3.

CDR3 protein,J gene,V gene
CSARASRFTLSTEAFF,TRBJ1-1,TRBV20-1
CATSRDRLENTEAFF,TRBJ1-1,TRBV15
CASSLWGAPQHF,TRBJ1-5,TRBV7-9
CASSLAVRSRAQYF,TRBJ2-5,TRBV7-9
CASSLDPSVNTEAFF,TRBJ1-1,TRBV5-1
CASSYKTGAPPEAFF,TRBJ1-1,TRBV6-5
CASSEGQGRWENIQYF,TRBJ2-4,TRBV2
CASSYLRGSVDEQFF,TRBJ2-1,TRBV7-3
CASSLFEDAETQYF,TRBJ2-5,TRBV27
CSAPRGRRSYEQYF,TRBJ2-7,TRBV20-1
CASSEGQDGYTF,TRBJ1-2,TRBV5-6